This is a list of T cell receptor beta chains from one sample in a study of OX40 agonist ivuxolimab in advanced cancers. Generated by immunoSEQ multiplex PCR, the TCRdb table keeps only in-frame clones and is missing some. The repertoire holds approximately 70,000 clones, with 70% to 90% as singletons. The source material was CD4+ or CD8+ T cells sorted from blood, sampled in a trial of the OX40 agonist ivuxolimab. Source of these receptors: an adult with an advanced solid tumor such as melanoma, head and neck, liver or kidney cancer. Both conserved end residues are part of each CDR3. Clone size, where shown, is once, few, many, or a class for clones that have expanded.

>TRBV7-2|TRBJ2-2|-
CASSLFTGELFF
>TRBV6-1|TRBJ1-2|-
CASGGQLTNYGYTF
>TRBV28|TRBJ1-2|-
CASSPGTGVYGYTF
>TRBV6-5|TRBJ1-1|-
CASSGIRGHTEAFF
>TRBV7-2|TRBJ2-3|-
CASSLLGGITDTQYF
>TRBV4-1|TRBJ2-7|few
CASSHPVKGPSSYEQYF
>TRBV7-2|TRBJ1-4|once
CASSTGQGGEKLFF
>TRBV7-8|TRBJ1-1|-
CASSLRGAGRQNTEAFF
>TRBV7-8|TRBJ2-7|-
CASSLEPPYGEQYF
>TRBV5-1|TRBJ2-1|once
CASSLVASGTYNEQFF
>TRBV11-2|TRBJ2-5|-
CASSSAGLTFQETQYF
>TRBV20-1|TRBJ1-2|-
CSAPDNYGYTF
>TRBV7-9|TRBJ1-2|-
CASSSQAWGLPYGYTF
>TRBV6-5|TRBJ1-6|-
CASSPRAQGSLSLHF
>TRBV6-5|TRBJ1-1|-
CASSYDRVGTEAFF
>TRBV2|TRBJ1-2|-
CASSEGRLYGYTF
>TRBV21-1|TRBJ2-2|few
CASSKVRSGRTGELFF
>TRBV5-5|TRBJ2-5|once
CASSWGGSRETQYF
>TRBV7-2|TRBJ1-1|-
CASSLSGLSPGTEAFF
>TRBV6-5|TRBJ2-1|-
CASSRGTTNNEQFF
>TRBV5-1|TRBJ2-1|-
CASTTLDRGLDEQFF
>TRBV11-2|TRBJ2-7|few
CASSLDRYEQYF
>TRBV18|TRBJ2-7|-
CASSLQGQGWGEQYF
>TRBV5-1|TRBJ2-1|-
CASSLWGQASFYNEQFF
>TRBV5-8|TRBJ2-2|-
CASSPRAGGATGELFF
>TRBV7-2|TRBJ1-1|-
CASSPARASVNTEAFF